This TCR beta chain was captured in a study of CD8 T cells in ankylosing spondylitis. Study-wide findings and caveats: A TCR beta motif of fewer than ten highly homologous variants seemed to mark ankylosing spondylitis blood.

MiXCR, applied by TCRdb to the 5' RACE reads, yields one record per CDR3 protein. The sample has some 450,000 distinct CDR3 sequences, roughly 15% seen once. The CDR3 totals 16 residues. With V trimmed by 11 bases and J by 5 bases, 19 bases remained unmatched. The germline gives CDR1 SNHLY, CDR2 FYNNEI. This clonotype was counted a few times. Its matching antigen is unknown. This sequence originates from a male donor with ankylosing spondylitis. The sequenced material came from blood, either unsorted or a sorted T cell fraction (not recorded which). The gene calls are TRBV2 and TRBJ1-2; 8 bases line up with TRBD1. The CDR3 is CADLPDRVITGYGYTF. The CDR3 nucleotides read TGTGCCGACCTGCCGGACAGGGTAATAACGGGGTATGGCTACACCTTC.